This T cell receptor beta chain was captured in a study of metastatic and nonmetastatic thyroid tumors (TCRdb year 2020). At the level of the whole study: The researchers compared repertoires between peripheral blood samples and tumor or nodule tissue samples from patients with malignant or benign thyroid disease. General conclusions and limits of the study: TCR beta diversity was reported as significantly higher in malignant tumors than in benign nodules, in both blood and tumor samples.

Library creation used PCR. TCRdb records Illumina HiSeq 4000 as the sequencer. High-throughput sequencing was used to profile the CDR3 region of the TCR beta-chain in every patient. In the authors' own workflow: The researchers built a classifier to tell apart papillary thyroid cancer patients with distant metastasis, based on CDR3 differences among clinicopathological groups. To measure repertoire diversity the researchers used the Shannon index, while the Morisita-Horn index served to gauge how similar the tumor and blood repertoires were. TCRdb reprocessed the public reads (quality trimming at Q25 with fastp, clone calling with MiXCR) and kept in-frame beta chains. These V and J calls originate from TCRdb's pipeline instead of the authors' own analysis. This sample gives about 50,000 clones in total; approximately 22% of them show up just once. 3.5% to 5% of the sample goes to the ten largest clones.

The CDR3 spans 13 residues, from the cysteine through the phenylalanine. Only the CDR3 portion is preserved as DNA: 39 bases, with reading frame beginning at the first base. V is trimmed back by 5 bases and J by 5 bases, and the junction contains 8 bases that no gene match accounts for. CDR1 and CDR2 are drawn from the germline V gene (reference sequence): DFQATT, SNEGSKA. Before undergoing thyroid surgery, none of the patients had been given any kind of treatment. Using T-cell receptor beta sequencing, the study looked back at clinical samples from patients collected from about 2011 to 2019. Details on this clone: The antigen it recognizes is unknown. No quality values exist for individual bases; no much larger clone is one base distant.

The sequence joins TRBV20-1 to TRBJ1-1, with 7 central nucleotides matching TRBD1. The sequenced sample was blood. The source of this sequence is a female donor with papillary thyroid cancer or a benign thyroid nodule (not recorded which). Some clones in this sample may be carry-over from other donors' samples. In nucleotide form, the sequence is TGCAGTGCTTCCGACAGGGAAGAAACTGAAGCTTTCTTT. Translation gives CSASDREETEAFF.